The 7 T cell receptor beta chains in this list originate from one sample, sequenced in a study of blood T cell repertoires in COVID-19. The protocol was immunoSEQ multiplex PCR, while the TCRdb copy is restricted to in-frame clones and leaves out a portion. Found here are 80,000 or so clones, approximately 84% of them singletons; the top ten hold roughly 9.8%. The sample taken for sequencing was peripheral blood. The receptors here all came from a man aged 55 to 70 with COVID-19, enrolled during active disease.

The CDR3 region is CSVQSPDTQYF. DNA of the CDR3: TGCAGTGTACAAAGTCCAGATACGCAGTATTTT. The genes are TRBV20-1 and TRBJ2-3; unclear D gene. Germline V gives CDR1 DFQATT, CDR2 SNEGSKA (reference sequence). The V gene lost 7 bases and the J gene lost 4 bases, with 9 bases spanning the gap. The CDR3 has 11 residues.

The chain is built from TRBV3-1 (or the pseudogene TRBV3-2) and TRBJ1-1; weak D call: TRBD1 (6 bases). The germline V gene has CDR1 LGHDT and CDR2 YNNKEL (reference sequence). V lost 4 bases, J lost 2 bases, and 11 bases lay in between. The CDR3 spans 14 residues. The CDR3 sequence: CASSLGQTNTEAFF. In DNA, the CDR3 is TGTGCCAGCAGCCTCGGACAGACTAACACTGAAGCTTTCTTT.

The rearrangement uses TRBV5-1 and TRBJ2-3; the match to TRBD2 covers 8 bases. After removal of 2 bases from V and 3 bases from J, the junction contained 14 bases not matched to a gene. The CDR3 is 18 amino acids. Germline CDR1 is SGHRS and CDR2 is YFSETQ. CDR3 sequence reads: CASSLRSLAAGGTDTQYF. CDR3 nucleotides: TGCGCCAGCAGCTTAAGGTCTCTAGCGGCGGGAGGAACAGATACGCAGTATTTT. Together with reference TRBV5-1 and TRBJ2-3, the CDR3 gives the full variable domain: KAGVTQTPRYLIKTRGQQVTLSCSPISGHRSVSWYQQTPGQGLQFLFEYFSETQRNKGNFPGRFSGRQFSNSRSEMNVSTLELGDSALYLCASSLRSLAAGGTDTQYFGPGTRLTVL.

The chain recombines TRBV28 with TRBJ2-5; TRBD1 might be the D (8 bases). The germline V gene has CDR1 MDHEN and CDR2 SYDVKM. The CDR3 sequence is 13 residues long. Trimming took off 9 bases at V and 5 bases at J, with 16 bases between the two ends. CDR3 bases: TGTGCCAGTAATACAGGGGGGGTGGAGACCCAGTACTTC. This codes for CASNTGGVETQYF.

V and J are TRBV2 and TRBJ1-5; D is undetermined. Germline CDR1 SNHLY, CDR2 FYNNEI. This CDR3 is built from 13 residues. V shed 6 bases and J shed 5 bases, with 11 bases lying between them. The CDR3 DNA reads TGTGCCAGCAGCGCCGAGGCCCATCAGCCCCAGCATTTT. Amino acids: CASSAEAHQPQHF.

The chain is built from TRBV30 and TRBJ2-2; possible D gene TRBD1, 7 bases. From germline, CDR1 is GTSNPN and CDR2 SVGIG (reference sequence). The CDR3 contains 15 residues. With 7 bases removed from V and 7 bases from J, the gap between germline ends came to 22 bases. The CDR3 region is CALGGGQLVLGELFF. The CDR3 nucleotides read TGTGCCTTAGGAGGGGGCCAGCTCGTCCTCGGGGAGCTGTTTTTT.

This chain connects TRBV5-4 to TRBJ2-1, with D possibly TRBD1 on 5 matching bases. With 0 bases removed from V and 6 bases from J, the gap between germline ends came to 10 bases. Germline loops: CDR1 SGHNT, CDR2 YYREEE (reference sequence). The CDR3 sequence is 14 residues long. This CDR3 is CASSLASRGNEQFF. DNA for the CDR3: TGTGCCAGCAGCTTGGCCAGTAGGGGCAATGAGCAGTTCTTC.